This T cell receptor beta chain was documented in a study of blood T cell repertoires in COVID-19. Whole-study context: The United States, Italy and Spain supplied acute and convalescent COVID-19 samples.

Those who participated ranged in age from roughly 18 to 89 years and resided in about two dozen US areas. In the 2 weeks before study entry, exposed participants met a COVID-19 case, which was PCR-confirmed or clinician-diagnosed. Only a few counts were recorded for this clone. Per the authors' pipeline: Reference gene primer amplification in the assay estimated nucleated cell counts. Repertoires were generated with immunoSEQ multiplex PCR, while TCRdb's copy carries only in-frame clones and drops some. V, J and clone size are taken as reported in that table, and D and trimming were inferred from the DNA itself. Here the sample spans roughly 240,000 clones, under 90% being singletons. Trimming took 0 bases from V and 1 from J, leaving 13 bases between them. Germline V gene lookup returns CDR1 SGDLS and CDR2 YYNGEE. This CDR3 has 16 amino acids.

Source material: PBMCs or T cells enriched from blood (not recorded which). The TCR sequence derives from a woman aged 40 to 50 who had been exposed to COVID-19. This chain uses TRBV9 with TRBJ1-1; D unclear. CDR3 nucleotide sequence: TGTGCCAGCAGCGTAGTACGCCAAGCCTCGAACACTGAAGCTTTCTTT. The encoded protein is CASSVVRQASNTEAFF.